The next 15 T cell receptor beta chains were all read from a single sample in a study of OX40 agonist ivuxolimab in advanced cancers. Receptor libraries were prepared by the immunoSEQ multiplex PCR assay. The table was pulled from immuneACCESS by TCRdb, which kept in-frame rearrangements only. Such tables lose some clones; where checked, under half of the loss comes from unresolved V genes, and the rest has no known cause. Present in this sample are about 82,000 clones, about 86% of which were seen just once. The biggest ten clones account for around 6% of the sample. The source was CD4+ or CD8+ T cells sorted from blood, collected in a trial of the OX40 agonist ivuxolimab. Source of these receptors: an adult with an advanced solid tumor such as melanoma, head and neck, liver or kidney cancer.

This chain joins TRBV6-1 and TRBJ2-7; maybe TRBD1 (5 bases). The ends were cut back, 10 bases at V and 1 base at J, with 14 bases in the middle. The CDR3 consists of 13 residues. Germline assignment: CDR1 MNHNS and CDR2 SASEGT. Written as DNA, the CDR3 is TGTGCCATCAGGGTGGACGGGTCCTACGAGCAGTACTTC. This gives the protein CAIRVDGSYEQYF.

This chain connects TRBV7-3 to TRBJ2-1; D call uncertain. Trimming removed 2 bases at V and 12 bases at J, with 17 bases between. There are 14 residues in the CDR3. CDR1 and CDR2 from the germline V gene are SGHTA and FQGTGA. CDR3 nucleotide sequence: TGTGCCAGCAGCTTACAACCCTCTAGTTACTGGCAGTTCTTC. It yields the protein CASSLQPSSYWQFF.

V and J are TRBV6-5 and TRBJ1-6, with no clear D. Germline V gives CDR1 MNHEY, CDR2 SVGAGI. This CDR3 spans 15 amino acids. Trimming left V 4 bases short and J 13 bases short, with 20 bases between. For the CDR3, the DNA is TGTGCCAGCAGTTCCTCCCACGGGCCGCCGGGGCCCCTCCACTTT. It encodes CASSSSHGPPGPLHF.

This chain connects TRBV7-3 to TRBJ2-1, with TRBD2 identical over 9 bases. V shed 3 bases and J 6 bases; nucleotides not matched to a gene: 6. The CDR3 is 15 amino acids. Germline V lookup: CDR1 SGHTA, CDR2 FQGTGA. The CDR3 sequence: CASSLGGRALNEQFF. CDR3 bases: TGTGCCAGCAGCTTGGGCGGGAGGGCCCTCAATGAGCAGTTCTTC.

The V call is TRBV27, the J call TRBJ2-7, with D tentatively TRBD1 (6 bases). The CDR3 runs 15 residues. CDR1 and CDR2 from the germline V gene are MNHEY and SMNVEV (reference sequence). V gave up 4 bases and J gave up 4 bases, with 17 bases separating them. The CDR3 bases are TGTGCCAGCAGTTCCTCCGGGACACCCTCTTACGAGCAGTACTTC. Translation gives CASSSSGTPSYEQYF.

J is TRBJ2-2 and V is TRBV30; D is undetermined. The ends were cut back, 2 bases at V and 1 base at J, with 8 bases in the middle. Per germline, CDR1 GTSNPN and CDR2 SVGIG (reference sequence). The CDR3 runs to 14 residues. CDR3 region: CAWSPKLNTGELFF. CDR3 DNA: TGTGCCTGGAGTCCCAAGCTGAACACCGGGGAGCTGTTTTTT.

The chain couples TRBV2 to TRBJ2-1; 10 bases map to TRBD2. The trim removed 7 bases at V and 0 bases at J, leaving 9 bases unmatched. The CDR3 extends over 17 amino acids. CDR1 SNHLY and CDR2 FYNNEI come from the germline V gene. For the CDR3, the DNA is TGTGCCAGCATTAGCGGGGGGCCCCGTTCCTCCTACAATGAGCAGTTCTTC. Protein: CASISGGPRSSYNEQFF.

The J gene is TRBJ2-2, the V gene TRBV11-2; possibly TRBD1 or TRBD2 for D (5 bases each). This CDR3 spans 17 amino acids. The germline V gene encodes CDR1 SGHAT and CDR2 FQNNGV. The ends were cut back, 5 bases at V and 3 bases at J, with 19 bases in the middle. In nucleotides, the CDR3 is TGTGCCAGCAGCCTGCGGGCCGGGGCCTCGTACACCGGGGAGCTGTTTTTT. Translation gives CASSLRAGASYTGELFF.

The CDR3 loop reads CASSLQWRNTEAFF. The CDR3 region has the DNA TGTGCCAGCAGCTTACAGTGGAGGAACACTGAAGCTTTCTTT. The chain couples TRBV7-8 to TRBJ1-1, with no clear D. The germline V gene has CDR1 SGHVS and CDR2 FQNEAQ. Trimming cost V 2 bases and J 1 base, with 8 bases left between them. The CDR3 length is 14 residues.

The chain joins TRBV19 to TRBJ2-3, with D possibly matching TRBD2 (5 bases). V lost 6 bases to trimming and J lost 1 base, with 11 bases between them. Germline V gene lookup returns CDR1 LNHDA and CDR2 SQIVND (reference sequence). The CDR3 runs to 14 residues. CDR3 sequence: CASRSRVGTDTQYF. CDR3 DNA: TGTGCCAGTAGGTCGCGGGTCGGCACAGATACGCAGTATTTT. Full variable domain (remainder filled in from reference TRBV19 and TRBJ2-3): DGGITQSPKYLFRKEGQNVTLSCEQNLNHDAMYWYRQDPGQGLRLIYYSQIVNDFQKGDIAEGYSVSREKKESFPLTVTSAQKNPTAFYLCASRSRVGTDTQYFGPGTRLTVL.

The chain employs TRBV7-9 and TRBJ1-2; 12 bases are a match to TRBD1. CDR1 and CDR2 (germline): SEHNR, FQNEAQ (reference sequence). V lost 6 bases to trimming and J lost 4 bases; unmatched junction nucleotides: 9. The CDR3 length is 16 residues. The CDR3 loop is CASSFPGTGGAYGYTF. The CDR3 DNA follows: TGTGCCAGCAGTTTCCCCGGGACAGGGGGCGCCTATGGCTACACCTTC.

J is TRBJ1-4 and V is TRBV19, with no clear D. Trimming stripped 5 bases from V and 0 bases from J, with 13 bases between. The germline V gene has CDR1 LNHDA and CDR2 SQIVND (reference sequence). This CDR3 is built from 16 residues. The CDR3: CASSPRSRATNEKLFF. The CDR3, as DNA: TGTGCCAGTAGTCCTCGTTCGCGAGCAACTAATGAAAAACTGTTTTTT.

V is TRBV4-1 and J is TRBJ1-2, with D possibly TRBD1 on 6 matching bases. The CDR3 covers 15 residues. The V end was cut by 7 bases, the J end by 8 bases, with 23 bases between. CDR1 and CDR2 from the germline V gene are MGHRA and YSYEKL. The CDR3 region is CASISGAASGGGYTF. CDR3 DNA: TGCGCCAGCATTTCAGGGGCCGCCTCGGGAGGAGGCTACACCTTC.

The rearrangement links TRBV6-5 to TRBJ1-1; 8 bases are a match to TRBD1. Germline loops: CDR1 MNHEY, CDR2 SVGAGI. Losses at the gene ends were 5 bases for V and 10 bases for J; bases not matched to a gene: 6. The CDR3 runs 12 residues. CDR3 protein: CASSRSTGGAFF. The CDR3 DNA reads TGTGCCAGCAGTCGATCTACAGGGGGAGCTTTCTTT.

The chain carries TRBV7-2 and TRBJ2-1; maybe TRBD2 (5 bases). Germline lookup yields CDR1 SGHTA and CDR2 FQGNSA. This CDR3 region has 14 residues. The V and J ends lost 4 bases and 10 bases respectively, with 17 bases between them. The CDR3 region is CASSSDLNGVEQFF. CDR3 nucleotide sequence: TGTGCCAGCAGCTCGGACTTGAATGGCGTCGAGCAGTTCTTC.